The present T cell receptor beta chain was sequenced within a study of cytomegalovirus exposure and HLA in healthy donors. Method: immunoSEQ multiplex PCR; TCRdb's copy keeps in-frame clones and lacks some. The data hold around 61,000 clones, with 85% to 95% observed a single time. The CDR3 loop spans 13 amino acids. The germline V gene has CDR1 KGHSH and CDR2 LQKENI. V dropped 8 bases and J dropped 5 bases, with 15 bases sitting between them. The source is a man in his late teens or twenties in good health and CMV-seronegative. The chain joins TRBV18 to TRBJ2-5; possibly TRBD2 for D (5 bases). Sample: PBMCs. CDR3 sequence reads: CASLYSGSETQYF. CDR3 DNA sequence: TGTGCCAGCCTATACTCGGGGTCGGAGACCCAGTACTTC.